Below are 2 T cell receptor beta chains sequenced from a single sample in a study of graft-versus-host responses after intestinal transplantation. Sequencing used immunoSEQ multiplex PCR; TCRdb keeps in-frame clones, though not all of them. The sample shows around 93,000 clones, over 80% of them seen only once. These receptors have no identified antigens. Sequences were derived from unstimulated CD8+ T cells sorted from spleen or lymph node cells, sampled before intestinal transplant. These receptors all stem from a human donor who received an intestinal transplant.

The rearrangement links TRBV2 to TRBJ2-5; D tentatively fits TRBD1 or TRBD2 (5 bases each). The CDR3 consists of 15 residues. Trimming removed 9 bases at V and 5 bases at J, with 22 bases between. CDR1 is SNHLY and CDR2 is FYNNEI in the germline V gene. CDR3 sequence: CASFGSSREGETQYF. DNA for the CDR3: TGTGCCAGTTTTGGCAGTTCCCGAGAGGGGGAGACCCAGTACTTC.

The chain links TRBV6-4 to TRBJ2-3; TRBD2 aligns across 7 bases. Germline V gene sequence: CDR1 MRHNA, CDR2 SNTAGT. V shed 10 bases, J shed 1 base, and the junction held 11 bases outside the gene matches. The CDR3 has 15 residues. The CDR3 DNA reads as TGTGCCACCCTGGGGTTGGGGAGGGGCACAGATACGCAGTATTTT. Translating gives CATLGLGRGTDTQYF.